This T cell receptor beta chain was captured in a study of shared clonotypes between healthy human individuals. Trimming cost V 4 bases and J 5 bases, with 16 bases left between them. The CDR3 covers 15 residues. Germline lookup yields CDR1 SGHDT and CDR2 YYEEEE. Sequencing used immunoSEQ multiplex PCR; TCRdb keeps in-frame clones, though not all of them. The profile shows 2 million to 2.5 million clones, about 90% of them singletons. This chain uses TRBV5-6 with TRBJ2-1; the D is unclear. The TCR was taken from a man between 18 and 29 years old in good health. Some clones in this sample may be carry-over from other donors' samples. Sequencing input: naive CD4+ T cells from PBMCs. Subset defined: CD45RA+ positively selected. The DNA for the CDR3 is TGTGCCAGCAGCCGACGGATTAACTACGACAATGAGCAGTTCTTC. It yields the protein CASSRRINYDNEQFF. The variable domain in full, with the rest retrieved from reference TRBV5-6 and TRBJ2-1, is DAGVTQSPTHLIKTRGQQVTLRCSPKSGHDTVSWYQQALGQGPQFIFQYYEEEERQRGNFPDRFSGHQFPNYSSELNVNALLLGDSALYLCASSRRINYDNEQFFGPGTRLTVL.